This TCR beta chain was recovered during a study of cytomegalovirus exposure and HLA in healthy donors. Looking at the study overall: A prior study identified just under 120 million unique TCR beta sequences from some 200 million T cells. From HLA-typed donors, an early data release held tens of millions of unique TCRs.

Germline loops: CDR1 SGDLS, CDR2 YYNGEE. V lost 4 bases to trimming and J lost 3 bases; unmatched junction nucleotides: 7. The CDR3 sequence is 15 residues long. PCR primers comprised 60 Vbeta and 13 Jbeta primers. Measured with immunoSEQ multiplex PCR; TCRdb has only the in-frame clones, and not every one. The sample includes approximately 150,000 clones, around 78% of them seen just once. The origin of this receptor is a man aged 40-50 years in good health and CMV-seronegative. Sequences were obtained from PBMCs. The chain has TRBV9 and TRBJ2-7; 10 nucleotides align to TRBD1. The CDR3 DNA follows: TGTGCCAGCAGCACCCGGGACAGGGGAGGCTACGAGCAGTACTTC. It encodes CASSTRDRGGYEQYF. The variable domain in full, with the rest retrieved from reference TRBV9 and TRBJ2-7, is DSGVTQTPKHLITATGQRVTLRCSPRSGDLSVYWYQQSLDQGLQFLIQYYNGEERAKGNILERFSAQQFPDLHSELNLSSLELGDSALYFCASSTRDRGGYEQYFGPGTRLTVT.